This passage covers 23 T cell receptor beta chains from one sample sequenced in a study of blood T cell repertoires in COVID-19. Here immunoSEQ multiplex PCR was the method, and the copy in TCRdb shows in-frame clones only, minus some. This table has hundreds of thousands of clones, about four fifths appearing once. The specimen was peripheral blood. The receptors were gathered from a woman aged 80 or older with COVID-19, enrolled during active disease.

Here the CDR3 DNA reads TGTGCCTGGCGGCCAAGGGGTGAATCACCCCTCCACTTT. Its protein is CAWRPRGESPLHF. The chain combines TRBV30 with TRBJ1-6, with D perhaps matching TRBD1 (5 bases). The germline gives CDR1 GTSNPN, CDR2 SVGIG (reference sequence). Between the trimmed V and J ends, which lost 5 bases and 10 bases, there was a span of 15 bases. The CDR3 covers 13 residues.

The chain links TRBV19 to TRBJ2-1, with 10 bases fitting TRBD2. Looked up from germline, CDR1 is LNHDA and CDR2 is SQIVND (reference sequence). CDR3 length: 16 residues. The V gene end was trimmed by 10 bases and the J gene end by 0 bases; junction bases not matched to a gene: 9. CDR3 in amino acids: CATTPAGGYSYNEQFF. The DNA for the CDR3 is TGTGCCACTACACCAGCGGGGGGGTACTCCTACAATGAGCAGTTCTTC.

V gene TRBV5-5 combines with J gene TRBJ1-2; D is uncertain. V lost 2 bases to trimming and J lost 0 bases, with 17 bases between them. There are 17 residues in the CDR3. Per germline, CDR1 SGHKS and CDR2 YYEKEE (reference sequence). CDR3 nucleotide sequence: TGTGCCAGCAGCTTATCACTAGAAAACTTAGCTAACTATGGCTACACCTTC. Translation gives CASSLSLENLANYGYTF.

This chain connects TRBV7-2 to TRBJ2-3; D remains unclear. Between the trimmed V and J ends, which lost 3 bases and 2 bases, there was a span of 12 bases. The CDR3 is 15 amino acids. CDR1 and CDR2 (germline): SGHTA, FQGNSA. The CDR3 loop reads CASSFPGYFTDTQYF. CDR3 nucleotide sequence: TGTGCCAGCAGCTTCCCCGGGTACTTCACAGATACGCAGTATTTT.

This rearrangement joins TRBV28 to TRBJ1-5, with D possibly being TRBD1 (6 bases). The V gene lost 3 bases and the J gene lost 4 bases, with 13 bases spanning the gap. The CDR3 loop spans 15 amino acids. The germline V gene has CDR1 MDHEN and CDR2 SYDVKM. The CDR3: CASSLGGRTNQPQHF. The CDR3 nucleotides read TGTGCCAGCAGTTTGGGGGGGCGCACGAATCAGCCCCAGCATTTT.

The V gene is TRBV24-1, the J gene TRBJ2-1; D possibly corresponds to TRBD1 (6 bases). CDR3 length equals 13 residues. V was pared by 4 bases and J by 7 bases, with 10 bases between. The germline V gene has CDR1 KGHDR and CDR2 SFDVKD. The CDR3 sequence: CATSEYQGNEQFF. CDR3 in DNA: TGTGCCACCAGTGAATACCAGGGGAATGAGCAGTTCTTC.

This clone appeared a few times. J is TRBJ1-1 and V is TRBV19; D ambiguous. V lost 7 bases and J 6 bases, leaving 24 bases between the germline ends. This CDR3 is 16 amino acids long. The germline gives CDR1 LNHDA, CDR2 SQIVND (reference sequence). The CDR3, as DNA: TGTGCCAGTAAATTGTGGCAGCCCGTTGGAGACGCTGAAGCTTTCTTT. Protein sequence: CASKLWQPVGDAEAFF.

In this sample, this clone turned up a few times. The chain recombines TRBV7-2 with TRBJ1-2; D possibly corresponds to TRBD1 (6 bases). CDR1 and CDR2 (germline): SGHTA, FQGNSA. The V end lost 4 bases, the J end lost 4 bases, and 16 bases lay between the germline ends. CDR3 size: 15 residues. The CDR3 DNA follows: TGTGCCAGCAGCTCTACCGGGACAACTCCCTATGGCTACACCTTC. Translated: CASSSTGTTPYGYTF.

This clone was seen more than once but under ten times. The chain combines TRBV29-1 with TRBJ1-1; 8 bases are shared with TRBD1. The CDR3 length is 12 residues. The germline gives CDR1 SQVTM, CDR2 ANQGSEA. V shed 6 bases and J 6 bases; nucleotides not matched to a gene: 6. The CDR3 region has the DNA TGCAGCGTCAACAGGGGGTCCGCTGAAGCTTTCTTT. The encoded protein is CSVNRGSAEAFF. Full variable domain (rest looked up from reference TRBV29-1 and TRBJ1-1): SAVISQKPSRDICQRGTSLTIQCQVDSQVTMMFWYRQQPGQSLTLIATANQGSEATYESGFVIDKFPISRPNLTFSTLTVSNMSPEDSSIYLCSVNRGSAEAFFGQGTRLTVV.

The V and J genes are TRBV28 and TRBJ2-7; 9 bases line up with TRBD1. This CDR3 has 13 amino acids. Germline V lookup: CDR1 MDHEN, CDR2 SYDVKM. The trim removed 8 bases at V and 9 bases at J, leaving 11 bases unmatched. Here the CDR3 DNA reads TGTGCCAGCCAGGGACAGGGTCGTATCGGGCAGTACTTC. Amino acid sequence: CASQGQGRIGQYF.

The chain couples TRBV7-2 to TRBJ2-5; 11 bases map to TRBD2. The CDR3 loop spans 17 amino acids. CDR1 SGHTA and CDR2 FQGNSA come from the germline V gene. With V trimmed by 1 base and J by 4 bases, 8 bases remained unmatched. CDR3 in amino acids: CASSLGRLGLAGETQYF. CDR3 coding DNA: TGTGCCAGCAGCTTAGGTCGTCTAGGACTAGCGGGAGAGACCCAGTACTTC. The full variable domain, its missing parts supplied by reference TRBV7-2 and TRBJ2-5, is GAGVSQSPSNKVTEKGKDVELRCDPISGHTALYWYRQSLGQGLEFLIYFQGNSAPDKSGLPSDRFSAERTGGSVSTLTIQRTQQEDSAVYLCASSLGRLGLAGETQYFGPGTRLLVL.

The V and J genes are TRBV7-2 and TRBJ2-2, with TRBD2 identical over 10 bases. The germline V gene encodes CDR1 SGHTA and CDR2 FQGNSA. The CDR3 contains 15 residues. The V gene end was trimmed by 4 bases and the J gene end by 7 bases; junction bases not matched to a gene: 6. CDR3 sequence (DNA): TGTGCCAGCAGCTACCTAGCGGGAGTTAACGGGGAGCTGTTTTTT. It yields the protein CASSYLAGVNGELFF.

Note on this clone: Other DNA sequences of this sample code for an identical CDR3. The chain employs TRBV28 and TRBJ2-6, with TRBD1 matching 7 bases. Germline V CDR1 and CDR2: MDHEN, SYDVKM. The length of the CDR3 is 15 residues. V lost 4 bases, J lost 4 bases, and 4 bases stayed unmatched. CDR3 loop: CASSSTGSGANVLTF. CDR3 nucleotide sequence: TGTGCCAGCAGTTCGACAGGGAGCGGGGCCAACGTCCTGACTTTC.

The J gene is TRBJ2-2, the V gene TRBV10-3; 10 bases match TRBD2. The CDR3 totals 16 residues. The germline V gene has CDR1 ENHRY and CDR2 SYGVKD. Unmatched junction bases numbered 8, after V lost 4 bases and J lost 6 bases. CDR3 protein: CAISVRGTSVPGELFF. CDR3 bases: TGTGCCATCAGTGTTCGAGGGACTAGCGTCCCCGGGGAGCTGTTTTTT.

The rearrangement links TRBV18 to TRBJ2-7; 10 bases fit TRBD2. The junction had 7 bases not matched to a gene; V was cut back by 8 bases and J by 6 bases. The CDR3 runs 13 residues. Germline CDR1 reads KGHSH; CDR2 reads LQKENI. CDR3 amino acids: CASGLAGDVEQYF. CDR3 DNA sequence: TGTGCCAGCGGGCTAGCGGGAGATGTCGAGCAGTACTTC.

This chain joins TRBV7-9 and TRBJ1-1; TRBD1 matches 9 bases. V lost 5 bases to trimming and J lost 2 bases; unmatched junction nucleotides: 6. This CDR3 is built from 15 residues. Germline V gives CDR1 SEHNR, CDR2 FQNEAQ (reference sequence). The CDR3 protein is CASSRWDRENTEAFF. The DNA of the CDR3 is TGTGCCAGCAGCCGATGGGACAGGGAAAACACTGAAGCTTTCTTT.

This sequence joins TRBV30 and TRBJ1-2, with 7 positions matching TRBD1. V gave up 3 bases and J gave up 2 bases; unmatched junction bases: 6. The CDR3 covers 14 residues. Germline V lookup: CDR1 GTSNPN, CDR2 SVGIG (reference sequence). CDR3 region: CAWSRQGSNYGYTF. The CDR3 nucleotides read TGTGCCTGGAGCCGACAGGGTTCAAACTATGGCTACACCTTC.

CDR3 sequence reads: CASSEYQEGIAEAFF. The CDR3, as DNA: TGTGCCAGCAGCGAGTACCAGGAGGGGATCGCTGAAGCTTTCTTT. The chain links TRBV9 to TRBJ1-1, with D possibly TRBD1 on 5 matching bases. Trimming shortened V by 3 bases and J by 6 bases, and 18 bases separated the two germline ends. This CDR3 comprises 15 residues. The V gene's germline CDR1 is SGDLS and CDR2 YYNGEE. Full variable domain (outside the CDR3, taken from reference TRBV9 and TRBJ1-1): DSGVTQTPKHLITATGQRVTLRCSPRSGDLSVYWYQQSLDQGLQFLIQYYNGEERAKGNILERFSAQQFPDLHSELNLSSLELGDSALYFCASSEYQEGIAEAFFGQGTRLTVV.

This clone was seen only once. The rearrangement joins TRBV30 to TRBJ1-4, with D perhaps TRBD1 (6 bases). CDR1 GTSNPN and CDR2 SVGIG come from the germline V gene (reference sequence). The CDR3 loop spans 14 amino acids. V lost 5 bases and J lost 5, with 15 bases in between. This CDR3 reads CAWAGQTLNEKLFF. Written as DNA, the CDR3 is TGTGCCTGGGCCGGACAGACACTAAATGAAAAACTGTTTTTT.

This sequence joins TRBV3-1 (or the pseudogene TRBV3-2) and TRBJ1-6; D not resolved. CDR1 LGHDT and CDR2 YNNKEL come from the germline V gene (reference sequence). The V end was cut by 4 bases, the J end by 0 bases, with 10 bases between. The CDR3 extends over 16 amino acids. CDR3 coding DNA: TGTGCCAGCAGCCGGTTCTCGAGCTCCTATAATTCACCCCTCCACTTT. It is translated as CASSRFSSSYNSPLHF.

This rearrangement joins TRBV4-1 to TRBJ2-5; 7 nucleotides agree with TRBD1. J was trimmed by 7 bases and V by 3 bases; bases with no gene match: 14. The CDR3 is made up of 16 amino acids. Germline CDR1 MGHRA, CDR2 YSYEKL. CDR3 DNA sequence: TGCGCCAGCAGCCAGGATTCAGACAGGGCAATTTTGACCCAGTACTTC. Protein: CASSQDSDRAILTQYF.

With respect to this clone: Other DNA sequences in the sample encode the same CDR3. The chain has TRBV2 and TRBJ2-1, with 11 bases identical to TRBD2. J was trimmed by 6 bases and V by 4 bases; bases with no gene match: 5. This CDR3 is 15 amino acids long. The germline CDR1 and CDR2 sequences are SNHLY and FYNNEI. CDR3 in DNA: TGTGCCAGCAGTGTTCTAGCGGGAGGTCTCAATGAGCAGTTCTTC. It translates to CASSVLAGGLNEQFF.

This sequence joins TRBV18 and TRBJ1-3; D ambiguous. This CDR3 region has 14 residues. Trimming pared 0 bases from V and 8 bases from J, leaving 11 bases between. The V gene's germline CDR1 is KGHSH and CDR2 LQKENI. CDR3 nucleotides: TGTGCCAGCTCACCACCCCTGCGGGATCACACCATATATTTT. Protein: CASSPPLRDHTIYF.